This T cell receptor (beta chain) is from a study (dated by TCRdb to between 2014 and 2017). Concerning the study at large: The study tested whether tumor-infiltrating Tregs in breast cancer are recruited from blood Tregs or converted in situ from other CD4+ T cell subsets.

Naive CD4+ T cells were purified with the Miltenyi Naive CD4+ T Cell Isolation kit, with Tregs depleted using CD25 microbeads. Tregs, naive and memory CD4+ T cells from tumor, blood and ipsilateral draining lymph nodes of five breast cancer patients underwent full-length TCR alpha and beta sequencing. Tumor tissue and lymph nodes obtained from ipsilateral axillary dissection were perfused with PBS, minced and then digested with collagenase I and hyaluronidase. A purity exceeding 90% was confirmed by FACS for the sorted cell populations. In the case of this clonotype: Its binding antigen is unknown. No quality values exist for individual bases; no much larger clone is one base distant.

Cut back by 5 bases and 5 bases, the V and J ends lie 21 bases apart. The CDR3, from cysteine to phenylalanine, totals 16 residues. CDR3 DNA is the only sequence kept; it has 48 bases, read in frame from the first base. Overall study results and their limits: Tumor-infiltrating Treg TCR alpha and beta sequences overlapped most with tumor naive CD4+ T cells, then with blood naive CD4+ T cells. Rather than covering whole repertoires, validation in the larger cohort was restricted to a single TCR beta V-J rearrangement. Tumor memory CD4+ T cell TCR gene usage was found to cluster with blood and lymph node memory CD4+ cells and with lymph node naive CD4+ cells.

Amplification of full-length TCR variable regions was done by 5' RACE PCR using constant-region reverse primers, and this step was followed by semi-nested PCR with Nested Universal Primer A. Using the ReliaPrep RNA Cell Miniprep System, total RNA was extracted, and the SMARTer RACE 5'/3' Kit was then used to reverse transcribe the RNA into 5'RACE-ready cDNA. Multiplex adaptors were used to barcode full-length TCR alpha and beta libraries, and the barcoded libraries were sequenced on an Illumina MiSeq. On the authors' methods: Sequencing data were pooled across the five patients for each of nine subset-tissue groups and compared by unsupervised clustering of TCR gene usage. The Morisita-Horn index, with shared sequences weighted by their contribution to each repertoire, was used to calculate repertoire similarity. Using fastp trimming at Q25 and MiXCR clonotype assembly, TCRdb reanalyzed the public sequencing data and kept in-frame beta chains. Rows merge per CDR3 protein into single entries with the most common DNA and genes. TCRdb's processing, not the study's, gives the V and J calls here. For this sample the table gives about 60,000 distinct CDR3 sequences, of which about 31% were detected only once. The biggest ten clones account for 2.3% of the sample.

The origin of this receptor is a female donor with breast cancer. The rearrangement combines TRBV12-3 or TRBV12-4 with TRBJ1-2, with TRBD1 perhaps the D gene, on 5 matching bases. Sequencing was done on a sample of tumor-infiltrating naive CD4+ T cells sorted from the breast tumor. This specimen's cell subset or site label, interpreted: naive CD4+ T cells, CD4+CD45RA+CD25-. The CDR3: CASSASGGGRGYGYTF. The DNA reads TGTGCCAGCAGTGCCTCGGGGGGGGGTCGAGGATATGGCTACACCTTC.